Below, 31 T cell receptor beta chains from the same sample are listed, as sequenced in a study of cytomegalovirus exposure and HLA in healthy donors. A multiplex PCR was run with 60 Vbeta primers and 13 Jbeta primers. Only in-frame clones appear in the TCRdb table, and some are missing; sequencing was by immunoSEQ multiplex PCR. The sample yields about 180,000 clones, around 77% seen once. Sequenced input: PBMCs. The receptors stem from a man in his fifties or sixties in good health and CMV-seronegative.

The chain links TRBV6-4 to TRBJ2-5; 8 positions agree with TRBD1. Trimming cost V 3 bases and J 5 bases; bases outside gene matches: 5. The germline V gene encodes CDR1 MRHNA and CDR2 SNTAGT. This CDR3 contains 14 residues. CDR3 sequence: CASSEGQGAETQYF. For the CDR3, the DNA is TGTGCCAGCAGTGAGGGGCAGGGGGCCGAGACCCAGTACTTC.

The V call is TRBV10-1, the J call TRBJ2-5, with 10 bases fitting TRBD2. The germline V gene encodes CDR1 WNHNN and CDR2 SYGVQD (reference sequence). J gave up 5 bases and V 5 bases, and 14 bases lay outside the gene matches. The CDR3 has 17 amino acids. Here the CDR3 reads CASSQRLAGVGGETQYF. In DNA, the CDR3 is TGCGCCAGCAGTCAAAGGCTAGCGGGAGTAGGCGGGGAGACCCAGTACTTC.

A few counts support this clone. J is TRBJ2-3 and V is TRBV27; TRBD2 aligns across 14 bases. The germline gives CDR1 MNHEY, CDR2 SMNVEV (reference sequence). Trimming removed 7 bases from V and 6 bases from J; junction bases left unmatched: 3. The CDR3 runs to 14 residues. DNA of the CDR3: TGTGCCAGCAAGGGACTAGCGGGAGATGATACGCAGTATTTT. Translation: CASKGLAGDDTQYF.

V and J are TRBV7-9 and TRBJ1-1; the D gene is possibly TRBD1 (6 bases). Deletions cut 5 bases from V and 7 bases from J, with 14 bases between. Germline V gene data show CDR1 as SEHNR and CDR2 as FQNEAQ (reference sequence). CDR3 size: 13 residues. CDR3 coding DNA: TGTGCCAGCAGCCCCGGGGGGCGGGATGAAGCTTTCTTT. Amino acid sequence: CASSPGGRDEAFF.

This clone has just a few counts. The CDR3 loop reads CASSPGQGITGNTIYF. In DNA form, the CDR3 reads TGTGCCAGCAGTCCGGGACAGGGAATTACTGGAAACACCATATATTTT. The rearrangement joins TRBV28 to TRBJ1-3; TRBD1 matches at 9 bases. V lost 5 bases to trimming and J lost 2 bases; unmatched junction nucleotides: 7. The CDR3 has 16 amino acids. Germline V gene sequence: CDR1 MDHEN, CDR2 SYDVKM.

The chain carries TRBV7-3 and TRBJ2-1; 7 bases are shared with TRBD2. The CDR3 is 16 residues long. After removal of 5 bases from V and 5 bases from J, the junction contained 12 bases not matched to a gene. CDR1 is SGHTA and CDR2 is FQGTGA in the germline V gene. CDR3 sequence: CASSPWGGYRDNEQFF. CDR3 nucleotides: TGTGCCAGCAGCCCTTGGGGGGGGTATAGGGACAATGAGCAGTTCTTC.

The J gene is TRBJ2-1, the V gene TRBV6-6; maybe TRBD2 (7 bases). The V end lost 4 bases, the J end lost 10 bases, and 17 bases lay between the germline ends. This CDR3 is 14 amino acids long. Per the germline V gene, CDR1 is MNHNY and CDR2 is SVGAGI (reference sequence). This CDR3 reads CASSSPGGSREQFF. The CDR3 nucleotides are TGTGCCAGCAGTTCGCCGGGGGGCTCTAGGGAGCAGTTCTTC.

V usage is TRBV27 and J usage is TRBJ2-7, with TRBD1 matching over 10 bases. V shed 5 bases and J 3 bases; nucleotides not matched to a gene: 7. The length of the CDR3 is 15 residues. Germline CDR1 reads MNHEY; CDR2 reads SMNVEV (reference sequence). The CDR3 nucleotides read TGTGCCAGCAGTGGCTATGGGACAGGGGACTACGAGCAGTACTTC. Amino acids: CASSGYGTGDYEQYF.

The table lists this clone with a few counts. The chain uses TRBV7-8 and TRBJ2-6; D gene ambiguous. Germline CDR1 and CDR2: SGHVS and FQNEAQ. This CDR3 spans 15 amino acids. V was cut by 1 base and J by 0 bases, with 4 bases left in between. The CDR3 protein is CASSLGSSGANVLTF. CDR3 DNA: TGTGCCAGCAGCTTAGGGAGCTCTGGGGCCAACGTCCTGACTTTC. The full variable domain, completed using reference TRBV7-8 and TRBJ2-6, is GAGVSQSPRYKVAKRGQDVALRCDPISGHVSLFWYQQALGQGPEFLTYFQNEAQLDKSGLPSDRFFAERPEGSVSTLKIQRTQQEDSAVYLCASSLGSSGANVLTFGAGSRLTVL.

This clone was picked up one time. CDR3 bases: TGTGCCAGTAGTGCCACCGGGACTAGATATGATGAGCAGTTCTTC. It translates to CASSATGTRYDEQFF. This chain connects TRBV19 to TRBJ2-1; 8 nucleotides match TRBD2. J lost 8 bases, V lost 5 bases, and 11 bases had no gene match. The CDR3 runs to 15 residues. From germline, CDR1 is LNHDA and CDR2 SQIVND (reference sequence).

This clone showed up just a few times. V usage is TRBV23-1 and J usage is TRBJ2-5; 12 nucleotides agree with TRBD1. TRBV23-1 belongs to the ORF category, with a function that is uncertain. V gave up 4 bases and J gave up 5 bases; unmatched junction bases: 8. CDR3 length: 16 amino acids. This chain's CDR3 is CASSRPGQGAIETQYF. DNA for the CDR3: TGCGCCAGCAGTCGCCCGGGACAGGGGGCAATTGAGACCCAGTACTTC.

CDR3 coding DNA: TGTGCCAGCAGCCCGGGACTCCTAGCAGCTCAGTTCTTC. Translation: CASSPGLLAAQFF. V and J are TRBV7-9 and TRBJ2-1; D possibly corresponds to TRBD2 (6 bases). This CDR3 contains 13 residues. With 5 bases removed from V and 13 bases from J, the gap between germline ends came to 18 bases. Germline CDR1 reads SEHNR; CDR2 reads FQNEAQ (reference sequence).

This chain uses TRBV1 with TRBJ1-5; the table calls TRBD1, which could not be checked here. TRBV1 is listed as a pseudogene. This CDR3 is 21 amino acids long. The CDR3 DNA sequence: TGCACCAGCAGCCAAGTCGTCCCAACCGGGACAGGGAGCCACACAACACAGCCCCAGCATTTT. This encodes CTSSQVVPTGTGSHTTQPQHF.

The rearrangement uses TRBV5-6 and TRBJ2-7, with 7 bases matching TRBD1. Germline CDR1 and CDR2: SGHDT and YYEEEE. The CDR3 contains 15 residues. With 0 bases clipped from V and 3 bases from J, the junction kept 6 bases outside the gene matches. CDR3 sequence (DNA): TGTGCCAGCAGCTTGGGGGGGACAGTTCTCTACGAGCAGTACTTC. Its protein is CASSLGGTVLYEQYF.

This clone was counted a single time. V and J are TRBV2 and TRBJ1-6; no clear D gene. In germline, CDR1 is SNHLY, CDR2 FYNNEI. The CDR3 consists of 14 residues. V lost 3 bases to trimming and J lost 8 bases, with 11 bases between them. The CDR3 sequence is CASSDPPEDSPLHF. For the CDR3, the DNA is TGTGCCAGCAGTGACCCGCCGGAGGATTCACCCCTCCACTTT.

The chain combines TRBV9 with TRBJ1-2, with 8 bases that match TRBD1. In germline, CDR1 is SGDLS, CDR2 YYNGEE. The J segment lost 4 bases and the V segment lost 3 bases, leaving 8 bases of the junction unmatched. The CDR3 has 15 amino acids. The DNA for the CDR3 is TGTGCCAGCAGCGCCCGCCTTGACAGGGGCTATGGCTACACCTTC. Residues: CASSARLDRGYGYTF. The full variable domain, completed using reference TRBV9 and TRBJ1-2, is DSGVTQTPKHLITATGQRVTLRCSPRSGDLSVYWYQQSLDQGLQFLIQYYNGEERAKGNILERFSAQQFPDLHSELNLSSLELGDSALYFCASSARLDRGYGYTFGSGTRLTVV.

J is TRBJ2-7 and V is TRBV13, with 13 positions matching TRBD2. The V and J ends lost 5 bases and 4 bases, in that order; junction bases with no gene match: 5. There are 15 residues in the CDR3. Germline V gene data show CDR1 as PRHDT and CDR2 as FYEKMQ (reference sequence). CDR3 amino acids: CASSPGTSGAYEQYF. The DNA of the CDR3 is TGTGCCAGCAGCCCGGGGACTAGCGGGGCTTACGAGCAGTACTTC. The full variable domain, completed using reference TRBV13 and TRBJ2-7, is AAGVIQSPRHLIKEKRETATLKCYPIPRHDTVYWYQQGPGQDPQFLISFYEKMQSDKGSIPDRFSAQQFSDYHSELNMSSLELGDSALYFCASSPGTSGAYEQYFGPGTRLTVT.

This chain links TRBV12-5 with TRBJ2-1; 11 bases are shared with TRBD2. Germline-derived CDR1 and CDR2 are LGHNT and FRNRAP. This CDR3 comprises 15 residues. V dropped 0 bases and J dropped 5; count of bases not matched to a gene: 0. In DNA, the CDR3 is TGTGCTAGTGGTTTGGTACTAGCGGGGGACAATGAGCAGTTCTTC. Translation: CASGLVLAGDNEQFF.

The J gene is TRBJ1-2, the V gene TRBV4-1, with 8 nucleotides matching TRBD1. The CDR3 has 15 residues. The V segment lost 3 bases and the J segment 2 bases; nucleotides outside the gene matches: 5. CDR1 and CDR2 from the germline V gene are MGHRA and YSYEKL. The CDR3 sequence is CASSQGRQGNYGYTF. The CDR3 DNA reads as TGCGCCAGCAGCCAGGGGAGACAGGGGAACTATGGCTACACCTTC.

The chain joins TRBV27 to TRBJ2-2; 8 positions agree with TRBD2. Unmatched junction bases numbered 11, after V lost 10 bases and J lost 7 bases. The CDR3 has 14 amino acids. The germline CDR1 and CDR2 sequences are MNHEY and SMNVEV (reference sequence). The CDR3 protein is CATKRRGAVGELFF. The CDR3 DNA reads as TGTGCCACAAAGAGGCGGGGGGCCGTCGGGGAGCTGTTTTTT.

The CDR3 DNA sequence: TGTGCCTGGAGCCTACTAGCGGGAGGCCACGAGCAGTACTTC. Translated, it gives CAWSLLAGGHEQYF. The rearrangement links TRBV30 to TRBJ2-7; 12 nucleotides line up with TRBD2. The CDR3 loop spans 14 amino acids. The trim removed 3 bases at V and 5 bases at J, leaving 5 bases unmatched. Germline V gene sequence: CDR1 GTSNPN, CDR2 SVGIG (reference sequence).

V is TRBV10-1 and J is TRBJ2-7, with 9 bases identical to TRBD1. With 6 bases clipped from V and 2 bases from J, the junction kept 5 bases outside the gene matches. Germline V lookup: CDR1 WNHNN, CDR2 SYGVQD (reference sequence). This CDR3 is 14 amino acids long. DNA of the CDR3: TGCGCCAGCAGGCGGACAGGGGCCCCCTACGAGCAGTACTTC. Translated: CASRRTGAPYEQYF.

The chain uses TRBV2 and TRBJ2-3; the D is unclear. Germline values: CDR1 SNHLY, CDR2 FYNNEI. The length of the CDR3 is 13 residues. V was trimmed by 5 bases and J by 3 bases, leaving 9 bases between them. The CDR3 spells CASSTRITDTQYF. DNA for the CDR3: TGTGCCAGCAGTACGCGTATAACAGATACGCAGTATTTT.

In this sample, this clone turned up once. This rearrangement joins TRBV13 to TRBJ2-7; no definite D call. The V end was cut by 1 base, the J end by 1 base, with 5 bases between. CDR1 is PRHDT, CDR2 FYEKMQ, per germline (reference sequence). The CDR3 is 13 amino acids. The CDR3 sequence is CASSLDESYEQYF. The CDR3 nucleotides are TGTGCCAGCAGCTTAGACGAGTCCTACGAGCAGTACTTC.

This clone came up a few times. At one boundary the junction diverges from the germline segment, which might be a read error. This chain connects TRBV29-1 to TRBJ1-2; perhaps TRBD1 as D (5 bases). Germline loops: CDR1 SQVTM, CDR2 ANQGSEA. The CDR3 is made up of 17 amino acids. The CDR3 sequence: CSVESHPGGLANYGYPF. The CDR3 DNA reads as TGCAGCGTTGAATCACACCCGGGGGGACTAGCTAACTATGGCTACCCCTTC.

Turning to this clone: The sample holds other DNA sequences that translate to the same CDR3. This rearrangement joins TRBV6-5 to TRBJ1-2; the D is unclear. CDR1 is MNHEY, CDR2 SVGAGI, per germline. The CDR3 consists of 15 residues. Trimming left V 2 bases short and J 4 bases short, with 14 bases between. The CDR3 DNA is TGTGCCAGCAGTTACAGGGCAGAGCGGTTCTATGGCTACACCTTC. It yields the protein CASSYRAERFYGYTF.

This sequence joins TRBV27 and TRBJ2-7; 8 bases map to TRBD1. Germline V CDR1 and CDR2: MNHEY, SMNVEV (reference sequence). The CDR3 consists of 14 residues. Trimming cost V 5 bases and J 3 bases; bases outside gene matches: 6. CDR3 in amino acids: CASSPPGGFYEQYF. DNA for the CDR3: TGTGCCAGCAGTCCTCCAGGGGGCTTCTACGAGCAGTACTTC.

The CDR3 loop reads CASSLLGSAGETQYF. CDR3 coding DNA: TGTGCCAGCAGTTTACTCGGCAGTGCGGGAGAGACCCAGTACTTC. The chain employs TRBV27 and TRBJ2-5; D possibly corresponds to TRBD2 (5 bases). This CDR3 has 15 amino acids. Trimming left V 2 bases short and J 4 bases short, with 14 bases between. Germline CDR1 is MNHEY and CDR2 is SMNVEV (reference sequence).

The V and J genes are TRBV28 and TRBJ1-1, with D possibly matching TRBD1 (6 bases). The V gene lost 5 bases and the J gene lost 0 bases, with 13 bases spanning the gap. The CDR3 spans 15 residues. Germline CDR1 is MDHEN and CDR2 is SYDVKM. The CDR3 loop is CASSLGTPMNTEAFF. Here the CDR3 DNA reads TGTGCCAGCAGTCTGGGGACACCTATGAACACTGAAGCTTTCTTT.

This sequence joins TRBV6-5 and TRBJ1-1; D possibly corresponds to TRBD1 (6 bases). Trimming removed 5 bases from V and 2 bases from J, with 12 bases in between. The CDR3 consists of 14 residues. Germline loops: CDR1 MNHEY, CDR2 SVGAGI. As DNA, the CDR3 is TGTGCCAGCAGTCCGAGACAGGTTAACACTGAAGCTTTCTTT. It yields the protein CASSPRQVNTEAFF.

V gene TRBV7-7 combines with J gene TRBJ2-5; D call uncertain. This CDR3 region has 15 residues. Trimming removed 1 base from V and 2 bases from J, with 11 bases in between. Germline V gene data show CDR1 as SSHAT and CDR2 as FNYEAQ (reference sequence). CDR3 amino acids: CASSLGPQLQETQYF. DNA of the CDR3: TGTGCCAGCAGCTTAGGACCCCAACTACAAGAGACCCAGTACTTC.